The 20 T cell receptor beta chains reported below all come from one sample, sequenced in a study of T-cell reconstitution after alpha-beta-depleted transplantation in children. This sample's TCRbeta library carried unique molecular identifier barcodes. TCRdb re-called the PCR reads with MiXCR, one entry per CDR3 protein. Seen here are about 470,000 distinct CDR3 sequences, over 40% observed once, and the top ten hold approximately 25%. This material consisted of PBMCs, taken before TCRalphabeta/CD19-depleted stem cell transplant. These receptors originate from a girl aged 2 to 9 with aplastic anemia, due to receive a stem cell transplant.

The sample holds many counts of this clonotype. The gene calls are TRBV3-1 and TRBJ2-1; TRBD2 agrees at 8 bases. V shed 5 bases and J 2 bases; nucleotides not matched to a gene: 5. The germline gives CDR1 LGHDT, CDR2 YNNKEL (reference sequence). The CDR3 sequence is 15 residues long. The CDR3 coding sequence is TGTGCCAGCAGCTCTAACGGGGGGGCCTACAATGAGCAGTTCTTC. Protein product: CASSSNGGAYNEQFF.

The chain uses TRBV29-1 and TRBJ2-7; the match to TRBD1 covers 7 bases. CDR1 is SQVTM, CDR2 ANQGSEA, per germline. J lost 5 bases, V lost 6 bases, and 7 bases had no gene match. This CDR3 spans 12 amino acids. CDR3 DNA sequence: TGCAGCGTGACAGGGAAGAATCACGAGCAGTACTTC. It translates to CSVTGKNHEQYF.

The chain joins TRBV5-1 to TRBJ2-3; D is unclear. CDR3 length equals 15 residues. Between the trimmed V and J ends, which lost 1 base and 0 bases, there was a span of 9 bases. Germline V gene sequence: CDR1 SGHRS, CDR2 YFSETQ. The CDR3 loop is CASSLSRPSTDTQYF. The CDR3 nucleotides read TGCGCCAGCAGCTTGTCCCGTCCTAGCACAGATACGCAGTATTTT.

The chain joins TRBV4-1 to TRBJ1-4; D gene uncertain. Per the germline V gene, CDR1 is MGHRA and CDR2 is YSYEKL. The germline V and J ends were trimmed by 3 bases and 5 bases, with 10 bases remaining between them. The CDR3 extends over 14 amino acids. For the CDR3, the DNA is TGCGCCAGCAGCCACAACGGGCTGAATGAAAAACTGTTTTTT. It translates to CASSHNGLNEKLFF.

In its sample, this clonotype was seen many times. The genes are TRBV20-1 and TRBJ2-5; the D is unclear. The length of the CDR3 is 13 residues. CDR1 DFQATT and CDR2 SNEGSKA come from the germline V gene (reference sequence). V gave up 4 bases and J gave up 5 bases, with 14 bases separating them. The CDR3 sequence is CSATNLLRETQYF. CDR3 sequence (DNA): TGCAGTGCTACGAACCTTCTACGGGAGACCCAGTACTTC.

V gene TRBV5-1 combines with J gene TRBJ1-4, with TRBD1 matching 7 bases. This CDR3 is built from 21 residues. The germline gives CDR1 SGHRS, CDR2 YFSETQ. The J segment lost 0 bases and the V segment lost 7 bases, leaving 24 bases of the junction unmatched. This CDR3 is CASRPTGDSARALATNEKLFF. CDR3 coding DNA: TGCGCCAGCCGACCTACTGGGGACAGCGCGAGGGCACTTGCAACTAATGAAAAACTGTTTTTT.

This clonotype appeared a few times. Here the CDR3 DNA reads TGTGCCAGCAGTTTTGGACAGGGCGGAACTGAAGCTTTCTTT. The encoded protein is CASSFGQGGTEAFF. The V gene is TRBV6-5, the J gene TRBJ1-1; 8 bases map to TRBD1. V was clipped by 4 bases and J by 5 bases; unmatched bases: 6. The CDR3 loop spans 14 amino acids. The V gene's germline CDR1 is MNHEY and CDR2 SVGAGI.

This chain links TRBV20-1 with TRBJ2-7; the match to TRBD2 covers 9 bases. The CDR3 is 15 amino acids. The trim removed 4 bases at V and 1 base at J, leaving 8 bases unmatched. The germline V gene has CDR1 DFQATT and CDR2 SNEGSKA (reference sequence). CDR3 residues: CSAKRLAAPSYEQYF. The CDR3 DNA is TGCAGTGCTAAACGACTAGCGGCACCATCCTACGAGCAGTACTTC.

This clonotype was seen many times. The gene calls are TRBV10-1 and TRBJ2-1; D is possibly TRBD1 (5 bases). Trimming took 5 bases from V and 8 from J, leaving 16 bases between them. Germline CDR1 reads WNHNN; CDR2 reads SYGVQD (reference sequence). This CDR3 region has 14 residues. The CDR3 DNA reads as TGCGCCAGCAGTATCAGACCGTGGGGCGATGAGCAGTTCTTC. Amino acids: CASSIRPWGDEQFF.

The chain links TRBV6-5 to TRBJ1-2, with 11 bases matching TRBD1. Germline V gene lookup returns CDR1 MNHEY and CDR2 SVGAGI. The CDR3 extends over 16 amino acids. J lost 5 bases, V lost 4 bases, and 9 bases had no gene match. The DNA for the CDR3 is TGTGCCAGCAGTTCTGGGACAGGGGGGGGGGCATATGGCTACACCTTC. Translation: CASSSGTGGGAYGYTF.

The V call is TRBV5-1, the J call TRBJ2-7; D possibly corresponds to TRBD1 (6 bases). The CDR3 totals 12 residues. The germline V gene has CDR1 SGHRS and CDR2 YFSETQ. V lost 7 bases, J lost 2 bases, and 10 bases lay in between. CDR3 nucleotides: TGCGCCAGCCCCGGACAGACCTACGAGCAGTACTTC. Protein sequence: CASPGQTYEQYF. Based on the CDR3 plus reference TRBV5-1 and TRBJ2-7, the full variable domain is KAGVTQTPRYLIKTRGQQVTLSCSPISGHRSVSWYQQTPGQGLQFLFEYFSETQRNKGNFPGRFSGRQFSNSRSEMNVSTLELGDSALYLCASPGQTYEQYFGPGTRLTVT.

This clonotype has a count of ten or more. This chain joins TRBV5-1 and TRBJ2-1; the match to TRBD1 covers 9 bases. The CDR3 is made up of 15 amino acids. Germline V gives CDR1 SGHRS, CDR2 YFSETQ. Trimming removed 3 bases from V and 5 bases from J; junction bases left unmatched: 6. The CDR3 sequence: CASSSPGQGHNEQFF. CDR3 bases: TGCGCCAGCAGCTCACCGGGACAGGGTCACAATGAGCAGTTCTTC.

The J gene is TRBJ2-1, the V gene TRBV29-1; TRBD2 aligns across 12 bases. CDR1 is SQVTM and CDR2 is ANQGSEA in the germline V gene. V was clipped by 5 bases and J by 7 bases; unmatched bases: 9. This CDR3 has 15 amino acids. The CDR3 DNA follows: TGCAGCGTTCCGCGACTAGCGGGAGTTTCTAATGAGCAGTTCTTC. It is translated as CSVPRLAGVSNEQFF.

A few counts support this clonotype. The chain uses TRBV20-1 and TRBJ2-3, with unresolved D. Trimming pared 3 bases from V and 6 bases from J, leaving 16 bases between. The CDR3 spans 14 residues. Germline V gene lookup returns CDR1 DFQATT and CDR2 SNEGSKA (reference sequence). The CDR3 reads CSASSRGARDTQYF. In DNA, the CDR3 is TGCAGTGCTAGTTCCCGTGGTGCCCGGGATACGCAGTATTTT.

The chain recombines TRBV5-1 with TRBJ2-5; 8 positions match TRBD2. V shed 4 bases, J shed 4 bases, and the junction held 6 bases outside the gene matches. Germline V CDR1 and CDR2: SGHRS, YFSETQ. The CDR3 is made up of 14 amino acids. CDR3 in DNA: TGCGCCAGCAGCACCGGGACTAGAATAGAGACCCAGTACTTC. Translation gives CASSTGTRIETQYF.

V gene TRBV28 combines with J gene TRBJ2-5, with a tentative D call TRBD2 (5 bases). In germline, CDR1 is MDHEN, CDR2 SYDVKM. Trimming took off 7 bases at V and 1 base at J, with 16 bases between the two ends. The CDR3 has 15 amino acids. The CDR3 loop reads CASTAPGTGQETQYF. CDR3 nucleotide sequence: TGTGCCAGCACCGCTCCGGGAACCGGCCAAGAGACCCAGTACTTC.

V and J are TRBV6-5 and TRBJ2-1, with 9 bases lining up with TRBD2. The V segment lost 3 bases and the J segment 3 bases; nucleotides outside the gene matches: 3. Germline CDR1 and CDR2: MNHEY and SVGAGI. The CDR3 has 15 residues. The CDR3 spells CASSYAGGVYNEQFF. The CDR3 nucleotides are TGTGCCAGCAGTTATGCGGGAGGGGTCTACAATGAGCAGTTCTTC.

In its sample, this clonotype was seen many times. The V call is TRBV20-1, the J call TRBJ2-1, with TRBD2 identical over 13 bases. Germline lookup yields CDR1 DFQATT and CDR2 SNEGSKA (reference sequence). V was pared by 8 bases and J by 5 bases, with 3 bases of the junction left unmatched. The CDR3 sequence is 13 residues long. The CDR3 reads CSTLAGGDNEQFF. As DNA, the CDR3 is TGCAGTACACTAGCGGGAGGGGACAATGAGCAGTTCTTC.

Ten or more counts support this clonotype. This chain uses TRBV20-1 with TRBJ2-1, with TRBD1 as a possible D gene (6 bases). The CDR3 loop spans 16 amino acids. The V end was cut by 5 bases, the J end by 0 bases, with 17 bases between. CDR1 is DFQATT, CDR2 SNEGSKA, per germline (reference sequence). This chain's CDR3 is CSALQPTGTSYNEQFF. CDR3 nucleotides: TGCAGTGCTCTCCAACCTACAGGGACCTCCTACAATGAGCAGTTCTTC.

This clonotype came up a few times. This chain links TRBV5-1 with TRBJ2-7, with TRBD1 as a possible D gene (6 bases). CDR1 and CDR2 from the germline V gene are SGHRS and YFSETQ. The CDR3 covers 11 residues. With 7 bases removed from V and 9 bases from J, the gap between germline ends came to 14 bases. CDR3 bases: TGCGCCAGCTCCACAGGGAAGGGGCAGTACTTC. As protein: CASSTGKGQYF.